These T cell receptor beta chains were read from a single sample in a study of OX40 agonist ivuxolimab in advanced cancers. Here immunoSEQ multiplex PCR was the method, and the copy in TCRdb shows in-frame clones only, minus some. The sample has roughly 77,000 clones, 81% seen once; the top ten hold approximately 4.5%. The specimen was CD4+ or CD8+ T cells sorted from blood, collected in a trial of the OX40 agonist ivuxolimab. Receptor source: an adult with an advanced solid tumor such as melanoma, head and neck, liver or kidney cancer. Each CDR3 is given with its conserved first and last residue. A D gene is named only where the DNA matches it firmly. Clone size is shown for a subset of rows, as once, few, many or a class of expanded clone.

NA	few	TRBJ2-7	TRBV6-1	TGTGCCAGCGGCCCGGACTTCCACGAGCAGTACTTC	CASGPDFHEQYF
TRBD1	NA	TRBJ1-5	TRBV4-3	TGCGCCAGCAGCCAAGATATCACAGGGGGCCAGCCCCAGCATTTT	CASSQDITGGQPQHF
TRBD1	NA	TRBJ1-5	TRBV19	TGTGCCAGCAATAACAGGGGTGAGGTTCAGCCCCAGCATTTT	CASNNRGEVQPQHF
NA	NA	TRBJ2-3	TRBV19	TGTGCCACCACGACAACTAGCTTAACAGATACGCAGTATTTT	CATTTTSLTDTQYF
TRBD1	NA	TRBJ2-3	TRBV7-2	TGTGCCAGCAAAACAGGTCCAGGGACAGCAGATACGCAGTATTTT	CASKTGPGTADTQYF
NA	NA	TRBJ1-2	TRBV14	TGTGCCAGCAGCCAGGGAAGGTATGGCTACACCTTC	CASSQGRYGYTF
NA	NA	TRBJ1-2	TRBV4-1	TGCGCCAGCAGCCAAGATGGGACCTACTATGGCTACACCTTC	CASSQDGTYYGYTF
NA	once	TRBJ2-3	TRBV11-2	TGTGCCAGCAGCTTACTTAATATCGGGGGACACACAGATACGCAGTATTTT	CASSLLNIGGHTDTQYF
NA	NA	TRBJ2-7	TRBV4-2	TGTGCCAGCAGCCAAGACACCGTTCGGCAGTACTTC	CASSQDTVRQYF
NA	NA	TRBJ1-6	TRBV6-6	TGTGCCAGCACAGGACAGTATAATTCACCCCTCCACTTT	CASTGQYNSPLHF
NA	NA	TRBJ1-3	TRBV6-4	TGTGCCAGCAGCCTCTCGGGGCGAGGAAACACCATATATTTT	CASSLSGRGNTIYF
NA	NA	TRBJ1-5	TRBV7-3	TGTGCCAGCAGCTTTCGGAGGACAGTCGGCAATCAGCCCCAGCATTTT	CASSFRRTVGNQPQHF
TRBD2	few	TRBJ2-1	TRBV9	TGTGCCAGCAGCTCCTCTCTCCGACTAGCGGGAGTTTATGAGCAGTTCTTC	CASSSSLRLAGVYEQFF
TRBD2	NA	TRBJ2-7	TRBV6-5	TGTGCCAGCAGTTACACTAGCGGGAGTTACGAGCAGTACTTC	CASSYTSGSYEQYF
NA	NA	TRBJ1-1	TRBV5-5	TGTGCCAGCACCTTATACCCTGGCCTGAACACTGAAGCTTTCTTT	CASTLYPGLNTEAFF
NA	NA	TRBJ2-2	TRBV5-4	TGTGCCAGCAGCCTCGGTGAGACCGGGGAGCTGTTTTTT	CASSLGETGELFF
NA	NA	TRBJ1-1	TRBV4-1	TGCGCCAGCAGCCAAAGACCCCCCCTACCCCCGACGGGAAACACTGAAGCTTTCTTT	CASSQRPPLPPTGNTEAFF
NA	few	TRBJ1-3	TRBV29-1	TGCAGCGTTGAAGTCATGACACGGGGGTTCTCTGGAAACACCATATATTTT	CSVEVMTRGFSGNTIYF
TRBD1	NA	TRBJ2-7	TRBV4-2	TGTGCCAGCAGCCAGCGGACAGGGCAGGACGAGCAGTACTTC	CASSQRTGQDEQYF
TRBD2	NA	TRBJ2-1	TRBV27	TGTGCCAGCAGTTCCCTCGGACTAGCGGGAGTTGTTGAGCAGTTCTTC	CASSSLGLAGVVEQFF
NA	NA	TRBJ1-3	TRBV6-6	TGTGCCAGCAGTTACGACAGGAGTCCTGGAAACACCATATATTTT	CASSYDRSPGNTIYF
NA	once	TRBJ2-3	TRBV18	TGTGCCAGCTCACCACCGGTGCAGAGGGATACGCAGTATTTT	CASSPPVQRDTQYF
NA	NA	TRBJ2-1	TRBV10-3	TGTGCCACCTCAACAGTCAAAGCTCAGAGCTCCTACAATGAGCAGTTCTTC	CATSTVKAQSSYNEQFF
TRBD1	once	TRBJ1-1	TRBV4-1	TGCGCCAGCAGCGCGCCGGGACAGGGCACTCTAGCTTTCTTT	CASSAPGQGTLAFF
NA	NA	TRBJ2-5	TRBV9	TGTGCCAGCAGCGTAGGAGGGGAAGAGACCCAGTACTTC	CASSVGGEETQYF
TRBD1	NA	TRBJ2-3	TRBV9	TGTGCCAGCGGATGGGGGACAGGGGGTGAAGGAGATACGCAGTATTTT	CASGWGTGGEGDTQYF
NA	NA	TRBJ1-6	TRBV6-5	TGTGCCAGCAGTGAGGAGGGGCCCCTCCACTTT	CASSEEGPLHF
TRBD1	NA	TRBJ2-7	TRBV2	TGTGCCAGCAGTTCCGGGACAGGTCCCCACGAGCAGTACTTC	CASSSGTGPHEQYF
TRBD1	NA	TRBJ2-2	TRBV27	TGTGCCAGTTCCTCGGGACAGGGGACCGGGGAGCTGTTTTTT	CASSSGQGTGELFF
NA	NA	TRBJ2-7	TRBV2	TGTGCCAGCAACGCGGGAAAGGGAAGGTACGAGCAGTACTTC	CASNAGKGRYEQYF
NA	NA	TRBJ2-7	TRBV21-1	TGTGCCAGCAGCCCCCGGACAGGGGTCTACGAGCAGTACTTC	CASSPRTGVYEQYF
NA	NA	TRBJ1-5	TRBV7-9	TGTGCCAGCAGCCGACAGGAAAATCAGCCCCAGCATTTT	CASSRQENQPQHF
NA	NA	TRBJ2-5	TRBV5-1	TGCGCCAGCAGTTCGGACACACCAGGAGGAGAGACCCAGTACTTC	CASSSDTPGGETQYF
NA	NA	TRBJ2-7	TRBV10-3	TGTGCCATCAGTGACACCCTGACGGGAGTCTACGAGCAGTACTTC	CAISDTLTGVYEQYF
TRBD2	NA	TRBJ2-7	TRBV19	TGTGCCAGTAGGACTAGCGGGACCTCCGAGCAGTACTTC	CASRTSGTSEQYF
NA	NA	TRBJ2-1	TRBV10-2	TGCGCCAGCAGCGCCGGGACTGGAGTTCAGCAGTTCTTC	CASSAGTGVQQFF
NA	NA	TRBJ2-1	TRBV29-1	TGCAGCGTTGAAGATCTTTACGTAGCCGACGAGCAGTTCTTC	CSVEDLYVADEQFF
NA	NA	TRBJ2-3	TRBV7-2	TGTGCCAGCAGCTTAAGACGGTCAGATACGCAGTATTTT	CASSLRRSDTQYF
TRBD1	few	TRBJ2-2	TRBV2	TGTGCCAGCAATCCGGGACAGGGGTATGACGGGGAGCTGTTTTTT	CASNPGQGYDGELFF
NA	NA	TRBJ2-7	TRBV11-2	TGTGCCAGCAGCCTTCAGACGGGGCAGACCGAGCAGTACTTC	CASSLQTGQTEQYF
NA	NA	TRBJ1-3	TRBV4-3	TGCGCCAGCAGCCCTCCGGGCTCGGGAAACACCATATATTTT	CASSPPGSGNTIYF
NA	NA	TRBJ2-6	TRBV2	TGTGCCAGTGGCGGCCGGGCCAACGTCCTGACTTTC	CASGGRANVLTF
NA	once	TRBJ1-2	TRBV7-9	TGTGCCAGCACCCCTCTACCCCCACAGAGGTCAACGGACTATGGCTACACCTTC	CASTPLPPQRSTDYGYTF
NA	many	TRBJ1-2	TRBV2	TGTGCCAGTGAGAGAGGGGGGACTAGCTATGGCTACACCTTC	CASERGGTSYGYTF
NA	NA	TRBJ2-7	TRBV21-1	TGTGCCAGCAGCTCCGGGGGGGCAGGATTCTACGAGCAGTACTTC	CASSSGGAGFYEQYF
NA	once	TRBJ1-1	TRBV5-1	TGCGCCAGCAGCTTGCCGACAGTGAACACTGAAGCTTTCTTT	CASSLPTVNTEAFF
TRBD1	NA	TRBJ1-1	TRBV6-1	TGTGCCAGCAGTGAAACTAGGGACAGGTTGAACACTGAAGCTTTCTTT	CASSETRDRLNTEAFF
NA	NA	TRBJ1-1	TRBV11-3	TGTGCCAGCAGCTCCGTCCAGAACACTGAAGCTTTCTTT	CASSSVQNTEAFF
NA	few	TRBJ1-5	TRBV19	TGTGCCAGTAGTTCGACCACCAATCAGCCCCAGCATTTT	CASSSTTNQPQHF